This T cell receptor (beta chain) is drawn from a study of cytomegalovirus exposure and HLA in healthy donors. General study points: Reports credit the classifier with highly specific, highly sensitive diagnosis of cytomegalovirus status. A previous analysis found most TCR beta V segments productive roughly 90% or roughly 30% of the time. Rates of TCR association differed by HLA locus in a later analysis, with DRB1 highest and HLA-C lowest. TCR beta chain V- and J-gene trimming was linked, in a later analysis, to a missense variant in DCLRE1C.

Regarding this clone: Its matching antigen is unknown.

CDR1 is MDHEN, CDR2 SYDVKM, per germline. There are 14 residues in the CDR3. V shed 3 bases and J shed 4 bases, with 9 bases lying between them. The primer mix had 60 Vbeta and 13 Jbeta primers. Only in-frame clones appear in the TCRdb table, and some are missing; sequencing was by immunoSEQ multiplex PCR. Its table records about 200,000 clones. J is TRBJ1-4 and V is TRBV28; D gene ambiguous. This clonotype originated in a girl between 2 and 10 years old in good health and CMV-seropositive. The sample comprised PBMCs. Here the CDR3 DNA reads TGTGCCAGCAGTTTTGGTCGACTTAATGAAAAACTGTTTTTT. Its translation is CASSFGRLNEKLFF.